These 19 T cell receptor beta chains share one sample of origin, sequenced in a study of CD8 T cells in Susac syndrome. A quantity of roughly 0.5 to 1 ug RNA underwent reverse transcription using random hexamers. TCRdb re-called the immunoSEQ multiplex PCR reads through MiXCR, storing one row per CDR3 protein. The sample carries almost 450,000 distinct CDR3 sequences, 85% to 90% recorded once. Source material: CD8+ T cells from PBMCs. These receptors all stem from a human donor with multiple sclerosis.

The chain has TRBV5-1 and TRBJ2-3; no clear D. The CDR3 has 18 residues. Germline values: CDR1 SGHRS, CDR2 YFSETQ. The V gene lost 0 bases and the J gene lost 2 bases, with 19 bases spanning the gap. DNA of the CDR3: TGCGCCAGCAGCTTGGACTTCAGTGACTTAAGATCCACAGATACGCAGTATTTT. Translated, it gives CASSLDFSDLRSTDTQYF.

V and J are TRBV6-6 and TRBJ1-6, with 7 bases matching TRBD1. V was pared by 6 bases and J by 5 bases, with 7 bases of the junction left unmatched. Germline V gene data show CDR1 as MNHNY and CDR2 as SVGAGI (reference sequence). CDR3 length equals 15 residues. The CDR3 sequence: CASSFIDRDNSPLHF. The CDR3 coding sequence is TGTGCCAGCAGCTTCATAGACAGGGATAATTCACCCCTCCACTTT.

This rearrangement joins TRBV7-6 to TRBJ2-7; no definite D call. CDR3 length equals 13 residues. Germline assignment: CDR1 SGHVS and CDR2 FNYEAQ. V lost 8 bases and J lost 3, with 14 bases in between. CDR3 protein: CASRPDSLYEQYF. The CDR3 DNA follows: TGTGCCAGCCGACCAGACTCACTCTACGAGCAGTACTTC.

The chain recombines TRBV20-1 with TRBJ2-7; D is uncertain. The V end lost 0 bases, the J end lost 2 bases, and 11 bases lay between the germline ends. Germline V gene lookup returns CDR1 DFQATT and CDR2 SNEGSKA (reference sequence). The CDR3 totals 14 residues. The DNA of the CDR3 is TGCAGTGCTAGAGATCCCCAAGATACCTACGAGCAGTACTTC. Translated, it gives CSARDPQDTYEQYF.

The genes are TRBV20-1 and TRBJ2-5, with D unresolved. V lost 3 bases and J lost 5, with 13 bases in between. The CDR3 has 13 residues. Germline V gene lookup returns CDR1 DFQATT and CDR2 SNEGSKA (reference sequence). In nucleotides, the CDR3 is TGCAGTGCTAGGCGAGGCGGTTGGGAGACCCAGTACTTC. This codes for CSARRGGWETQYF.

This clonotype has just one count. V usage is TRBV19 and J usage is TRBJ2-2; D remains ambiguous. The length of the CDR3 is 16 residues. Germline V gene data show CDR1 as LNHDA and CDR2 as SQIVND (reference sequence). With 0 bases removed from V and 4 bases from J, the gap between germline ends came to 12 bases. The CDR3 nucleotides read TGTGCCAGTAGTATAGAGGTGACCCATGGCACCGGGGAGCTGTTTTTT. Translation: CASSIEVTHGTGELFF.

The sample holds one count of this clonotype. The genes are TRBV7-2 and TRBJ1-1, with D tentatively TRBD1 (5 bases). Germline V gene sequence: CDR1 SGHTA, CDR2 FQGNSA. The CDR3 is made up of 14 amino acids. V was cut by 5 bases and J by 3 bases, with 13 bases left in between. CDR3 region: CASSPAGTYTEAFF. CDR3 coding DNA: TGTGCCAGCAGCCCCGCCGGGACCTACACTGAAGCTTTCTTT.

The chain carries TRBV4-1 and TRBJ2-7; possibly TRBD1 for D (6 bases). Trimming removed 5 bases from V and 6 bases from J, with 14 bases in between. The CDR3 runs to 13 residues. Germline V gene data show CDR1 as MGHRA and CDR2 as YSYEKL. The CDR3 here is CASSSHQGSEQYF. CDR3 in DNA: TGCGCCAGCAGCTCACACCAGGGGAGCGAGCAGTACTTC.

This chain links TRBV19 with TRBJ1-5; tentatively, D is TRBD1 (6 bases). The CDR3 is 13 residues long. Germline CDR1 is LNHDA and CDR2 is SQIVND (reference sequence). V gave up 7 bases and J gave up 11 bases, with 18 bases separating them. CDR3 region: CASINRDMEAQHF. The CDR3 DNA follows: TGTGCCAGTATTAACAGGGATATGGAAGCCCAGCATTTT. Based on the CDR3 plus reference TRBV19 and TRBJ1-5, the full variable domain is DGGITQSPKYLFRKEGQNVTLSCEQNLNHDAMYWYRQDPGQGLRLIYYSQIVNDFQKGDIAEGYSVSREKKESFPLTVTSAQKNPTAFYLCASINRDMEAQHFGDGTRLSIL.

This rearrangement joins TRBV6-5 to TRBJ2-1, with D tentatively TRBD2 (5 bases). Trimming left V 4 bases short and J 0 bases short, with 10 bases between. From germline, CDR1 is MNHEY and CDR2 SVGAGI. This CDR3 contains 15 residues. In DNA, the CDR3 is TGTGCCAGCAGTTTGCGGGTGAGCTCCTACAATGAGCAGTTCTTC. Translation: CASSLRVSSYNEQFF.

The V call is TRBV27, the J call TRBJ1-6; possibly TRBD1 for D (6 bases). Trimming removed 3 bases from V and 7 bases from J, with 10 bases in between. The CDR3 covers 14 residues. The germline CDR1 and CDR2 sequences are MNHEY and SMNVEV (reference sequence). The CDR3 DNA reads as TGTGCCAGCAGTTTTGGGGGCACAAATTCACCCCTCCACTTT. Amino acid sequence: CASSFGGTNSPLHF.

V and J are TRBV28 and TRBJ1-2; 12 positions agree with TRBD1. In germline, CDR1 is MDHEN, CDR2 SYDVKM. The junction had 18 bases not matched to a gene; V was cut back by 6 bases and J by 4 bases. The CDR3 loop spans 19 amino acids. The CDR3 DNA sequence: TGTGCCAGCAGCCCCGCCACCCGGGACAGGGGGCTTTTGGGCTATGGCTACACCTTC. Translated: CASSPATRDRGLLGYGYTF.

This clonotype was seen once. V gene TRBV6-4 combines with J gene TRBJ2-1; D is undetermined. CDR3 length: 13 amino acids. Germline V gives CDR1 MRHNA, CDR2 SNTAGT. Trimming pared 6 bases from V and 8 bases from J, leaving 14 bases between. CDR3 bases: TGTGCCAGCAGCCTAGACGAGGTAGATGAGCAGTTCTTC. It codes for CASSLDEVDEQFF.

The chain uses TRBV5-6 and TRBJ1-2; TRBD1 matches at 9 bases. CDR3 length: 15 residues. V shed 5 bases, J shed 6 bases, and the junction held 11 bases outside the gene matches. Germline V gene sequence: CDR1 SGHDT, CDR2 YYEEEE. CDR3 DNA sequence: TGTGCCAGCAGACCTTTAACACAGGGGGCGAATGGCTACACCTTC. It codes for CASRPLTQGANGYTF.

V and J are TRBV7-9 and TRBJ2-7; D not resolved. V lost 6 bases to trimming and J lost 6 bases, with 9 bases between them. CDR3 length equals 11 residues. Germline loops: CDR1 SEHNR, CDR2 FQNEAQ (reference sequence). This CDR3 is CASRSFSEQYF. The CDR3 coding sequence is TGTGCCAGCAGGTCGTTCTCCGAGCAGTACTTC.

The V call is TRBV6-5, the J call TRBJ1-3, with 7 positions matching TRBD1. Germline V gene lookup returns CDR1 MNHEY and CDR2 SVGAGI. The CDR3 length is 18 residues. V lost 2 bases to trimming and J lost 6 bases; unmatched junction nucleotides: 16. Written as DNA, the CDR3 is TGTGCCAGCAGTTACGCCTTCATAGACAGGGCAAGGGTAAACACCATATATTTT. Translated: CASSYAFIDRARVNTIYF.

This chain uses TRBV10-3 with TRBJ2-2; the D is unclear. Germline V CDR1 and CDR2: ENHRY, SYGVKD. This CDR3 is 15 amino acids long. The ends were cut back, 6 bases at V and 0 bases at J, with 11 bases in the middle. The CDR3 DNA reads TGTGCCATCAGCGAGACCGCGTCGAACACCGGGGAGCTGTTTTTT. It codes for CAISETASNTGELFF.

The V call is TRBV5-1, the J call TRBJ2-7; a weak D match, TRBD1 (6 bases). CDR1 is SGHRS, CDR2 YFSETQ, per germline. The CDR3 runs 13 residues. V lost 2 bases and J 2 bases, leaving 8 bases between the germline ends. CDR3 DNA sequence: TGCGCCAGCAGCTTCCGGACAGCCTACGAGCAGTACTTC. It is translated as CASSFRTAYEQYF.

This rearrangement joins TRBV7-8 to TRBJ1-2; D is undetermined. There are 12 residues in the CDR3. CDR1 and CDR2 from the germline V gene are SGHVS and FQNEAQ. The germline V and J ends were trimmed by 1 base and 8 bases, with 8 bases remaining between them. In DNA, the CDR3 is TGTGCCAGCAGCTTAGGAGGGTTGGGCTACACCTTC. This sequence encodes CASSLGGLGYTF.